These 26 T cell receptor beta chains came from one sample sequenced in a study of PD-1 blockade in mismatch repair-deficient tumors. Repertoires were generated with immunoSEQ multiplex PCR, while TCRdb's copy carries only in-frame clones and drops some. The top ten clones hold less than 15% of a sample with more than 95,000 clones, roughly nine tenths of them seen once. The sample in question was peripheral blood, obtained 44 weeks after starting pembrolizumab. The receptors shown here come from an adult with mismatch repair-deficient cancer.

This clone is medium-sized within its sample. The chain combines TRBV6-4 with TRBJ2-3; tentative D call: TRBD2 (6 bases). The length of the CDR3 is 13 residues. V gave up 5 bases and J gave up 0 bases, with 6 bases separating them. Germline CDR1 is MRHNA and CDR2 is SNTAGT. The CDR3 nucleotides are TGTGCCAGCAGTAGCGGGAGCACAGATACGCAGTATTTT. Protein: CASSSGSTDTQYF.

This sequence joins TRBV6-5 and TRBJ2-2; D is perhaps TRBD1 or TRBD2 (5 bases each). Germline V gene sequence: CDR1 MNHEY, CDR2 SVGAGI. This CDR3 comprises 15 residues. Trimming stripped 5 bases from V and 0 bases from J, with 10 bases between. CDR3 amino acids: CASSAGDANTGELFF. CDR3 nucleotide sequence: TGTGCCAGCAGTGCCGGGGACGCGAACACCGGGGAGCTGTTTTTT.

This rearrangement joins TRBV2 to TRBJ2-3, with 10 bases that match TRBD2. This CDR3 is built from 15 residues. The germline V gene encodes CDR1 SNHLY and CDR2 FYNNEI. The V segment lost 1 base and the J segment 3 bases; nucleotides outside the gene matches: 1. In DNA, the CDR3 is TGTGCCAGCAGTGAAGGGACTAGCGGTACAGATACGCAGTATTTT. It codes for CASSEGTSGTDTQYF.

The rearrangement links TRBV19 to TRBJ2-7; D perhaps matches TRBD2 (5 bases). V dropped 7 bases and J dropped 3 bases, with 22 bases sitting between them. CDR3 length: 16 amino acids. Germline CDR1 LNHDA, CDR2 SQIVND (reference sequence). DNA of the CDR3: TGTGCCAGTATCACTTCGTTTCCCGGAGGCAGCTACGAGCAGTACTTC. This translates into CASITSFPGGSYEQYF.

In its sample, this clone was seen a few times. The DNA of the CDR3 is TGTGCCAGCAGCGACGATAGGTCGGTGAAGGGCTACACCTTC. It translates to CASSDDRSVKGYTF. The gene calls are TRBV6-5 and TRBJ1-2; D remains ambiguous. Germline CDR1 MNHEY, CDR2 SVGAGI. V lost 6 bases, J lost 8 bases, and 19 bases lay in between. This CDR3 has 14 amino acids.

The chain uses TRBV11-1 and TRBJ1-2, with 9 bases fitting TRBD1. The V and J ends lost 4 bases and 6 bases, in that order; junction bases with no gene match: 9. The CDR3 runs 15 residues. The V gene's germline CDR1 is SGHAT and CDR2 FQDESV (reference sequence). The CDR3 bases are TGTGCCAGCAGCTCGCAACCGGGACAGGGTGATGGCTACACCTTC. Its translation is CASSSQPGQGDGYTF.

This clone was counted a single time. CDR3 amino acids: CASSSLASTDTQYF. The DNA of the CDR3 is TGTGCCAGCAGCTCACTAGCAAGCACAGATACGCAGTATTTT. The chain joins TRBV11-1 to TRBJ2-3; tentative D call: TRBD2 (6 bases). Trimming shortened V by 4 bases and J by 0 bases, and 8 bases separated the two germline ends. Looked up from germline, CDR1 is SGHAT and CDR2 is FQDESV (reference sequence). The CDR3 sequence is 14 residues long. The full variable domain, rest sourced from reference TRBV11-1 and TRBJ2-3, is EAEVAQSPRYKITEKSQAVAFWCDPISGHATLYWYRQILGQGPELLVQFQDESVVDDSQLPKDRFSAERLKGVDSTLKIQPAELGDSAMYLCASSSLASTDTQYFGPGTRLTVL.

This clone has a single count. The CDR3 region is CAKTFGPRGRREKLFF. DNA of the CDR3: TGTGCCAAGACTTTTGGCCCAAGGGGGCGAAGAGAAAAACTGTTTTTT. The genes are TRBV7-6 and TRBJ1-4; 7 positions agree with TRBD1. The trim removed 10 bases at V and 8 bases at J, leaving 19 bases unmatched. The CDR3 spans 16 residues. CDR1 and CDR2 (germline): SGHVS, FNYEAQ.

CDR3 residues: CASSPLDETQYF. DNA of the CDR3: TGCGCCAGCAGTCCACTCGACGAGACCCAGTACTTC. The chain recombines TRBV5-1 with TRBJ2-5, with no clear D. Trimming shortened V by 5 bases and J by 5 bases, and 10 bases separated the two germline ends. The CDR3 sequence is 12 residues long. Germline lookup yields CDR1 SGHRS and CDR2 YFSETQ. The full variable domain, completed using reference TRBV5-1 and TRBJ2-5, is KAGVTQTPRYLIKTRGQQVTLSCSPISGHRSVSWYQQTPGQGLQFLFEYFSETQRNKGNFPGRFSGRQFSNSRSEMNVSTLELGDSALYLCASSPLDETQYFGPGTRLLVL.

V gene TRBV7-9 combines with J gene TRBJ2-7; TRBD1 matches 9 bases. Trimming cost V 5 bases and J 0 bases; bases outside gene matches: 17. The CDR3 runs to 19 residues. CDR1 is SEHNR and CDR2 is FQNEAQ in the germline V gene (reference sequence). The CDR3 loop reads CASSPTRDRAPNFSYEQYF. Written as DNA, the CDR3 is TGTGCCAGCAGCCCAACCCGGGACAGGGCTCCTAACTTCTCCTACGAGCAGTACTTC.

The chain links TRBV6-5 to TRBJ1-1; a possible D gene is TRBD1 (5 bases). Germline-derived CDR1 and CDR2 are MNHEY and SVGAGI. This CDR3 contains 13 residues. V was shortened by 0 bases and J by 10 bases, with 12 bases between the two germline ends. CDR3 nucleotide sequence: TGTGCCAGCAGTTACTCGATGCAGGGAAGAGCTTTCTTT. This translates into CASSYSMQGRAFF.

The V gene is TRBV14, the J gene TRBJ2-7, with 10 bases that match TRBD2. Germline CDR1 and CDR2: SGHDN and FVKESK. With V trimmed by 1 base and J by 3 bases, 6 bases remained unmatched. The CDR3 has 16 residues. The CDR3 nucleotides read TGTGCCAGCAGCCAAGGCACCGGACTAGCGGACTACGAGCAGTACTTC. It yields the protein CASSQGTGLADYEQYF.

This sequence joins TRBV11-1 and TRBJ2-1; perhaps TRBD1 as D (6 bases). Germline CDR1 reads SGHAT; CDR2 reads FQDESV (reference sequence). This CDR3 comprises 17 residues. V lost 0 bases to trimming and J lost 7 bases, with 19 bases between them. CDR3: CASSLAKMGATINEQFF. In nucleotides, the CDR3 is TGTGCCAGCAGCTTAGCTAAAATGGGGGCGACAATAAATGAGCAGTTCTTC. The variable domain in full, with the rest retrieved from reference TRBV11-1 and TRBJ2-1, is EAEVAQSPRYKITEKSQAVAFWCDPISGHATLYWYRQILGQGPELLVQFQDESVVDDSQLPKDRFSAERLKGVDSTLKIQPAELGDSAMYLCASSLAKMGATINEQFFGPGTRLTVL.

This sequence joins TRBV4-1 and TRBJ2-2; 8 bases are a match to TRBD2. With V trimmed by 0 bases and J by 3 bases, 3 bases remained unmatched. Germline assignment: CDR1 MGHRA and CDR2 YSYEKL. This CDR3 contains 16 residues. This chain's CDR3 is CASSQDSAGDTGELFF. In DNA, the CDR3 is TGCGCCAGCAGCCAAGATTCAGCGGGAGACACCGGGGAGCTGTTTTTT.

This clone was counted a single time. This rearrangement joins TRBV11-2 to TRBJ2-4, with TRBD1 as a possible D gene (5 bases). The CDR3 extends over 16 amino acids. The V gene's germline CDR1 is SGHAT and CDR2 FQNNGV. Between the trimmed V and J ends, which lost 0 bases and 1 base, there was a span of 10 bases. CDR3 nucleotides: TGTGCCAGCAGCTTAGAGGCAGGGCTCGCCAAAAACATTCAGTACTTC. Translated: CASSLEAGLAKNIQYF.

The rearrangement joins TRBV5-8 to TRBJ2-2; D is unresolved. Trimming stripped 2 bases from V and 9 bases from J, with 5 bases between. CDR1 is SGHTS, CDR2 YDEGEE, per germline. This CDR3 comprises 11 residues. CDR3 nucleotides: TGTGCCAGCAGCTTAGTTCGGGAGCTGTTTTTT. Protein product: CASSLVRELFF.

Details on this clone: This same CDR3 is encoded by further DNA sequences in the sample. The chain carries TRBV7-9 and TRBJ1-1, with TRBD1 matching over 7 bases. This CDR3 contains 14 residues. Germline V CDR1 and CDR2: SEHNR, FQNEAQ (reference sequence). V was pared by 4 bases and J by 1 base, with 3 bases of the junction left unmatched. CDR3 DNA sequence: TGTGCCAGCAGCTCGCAGGGGGAGAACACTGAAGCTTTCTTT. Translated: CASSSQGENTEAFF.

This rearrangement joins TRBV19 to TRBJ2-7; 14 nucleotides line up with TRBD2. This CDR3 comprises 19 residues. The V gene end was trimmed by 3 bases and the J gene end by 2 bases; junction bases not matched to a gene: 12. Germline V gene sequence: CDR1 LNHDA, CDR2 SQIVND (reference sequence). CDR3 region: CASSIPHRTSGRPAYEQYF. The CDR3 DNA reads as TGTGCCAGTAGTATCCCACACCGGACTAGCGGGAGGCCAGCCTACGAGCAGTACTTC.

The chain uses TRBV5-1 and TRBJ2-5, with TRBD2 matching 9 bases. Looked up from germline, CDR1 is SGHRS and CDR2 is YFSETQ. Trimming removed 3 bases from V and 4 bases from J; junction bases left unmatched: 10. The CDR3 runs 16 residues. The CDR3 DNA sequence: TGCGCCAGCAGCTGGGGGGTAGCGGGAGTAGGAGAGACCCAGTACTTC. Protein sequence: CASSWGVAGVGETQYF. The full variable domain, rest sourced from reference TRBV5-1 and TRBJ2-5, is KAGVTQTPRYLIKTRGQQVTLSCSPISGHRSVSWYQQTPGQGLQFLFEYFSETQRNKGNFPGRFSGRQFSNSRSEMNVSTLELGDSALYLCASSWGVAGVGETQYFGPGTRLLVL.

V usage is TRBV7-2 and J usage is TRBJ1-2; D is unresolved. V was shortened by 2 bases and J by 2 bases, with 12 bases between the two germline ends. CDR3 length equals 15 residues. The germline gives CDR1 SGHTA, CDR2 FQGNSA. As DNA, the CDR3 is TGTGCCAGCAGCTTATTCGGGCAGTCCAACTATGGCTACACCTTC. Translation gives CASSLFGQSNYGYTF.

The V gene is TRBV7-8, the J gene TRBJ1-2; D call uncertain. Trimming left V 4 bases short and J 6 bases short, with 9 bases between. Looked up from germline, CDR1 is SGHVS and CDR2 is FQNEAQ. The CDR3 extends over 12 amino acids. The CDR3 reads CASSSLTDGYTF. The CDR3 DNA is TGTGCCAGCAGCTCGTTGACGGATGGCTACACCTTC.

The chain has TRBV7-9 and TRBJ1-4, with D hard to call. V was pared by 3 bases and J by 8 bases, with 13 bases between. This CDR3 is 14 amino acids long. Germline loops: CDR1 SEHNR, CDR2 FQNEAQ (reference sequence). CDR3 bases: TGTGCCAGCAGCTTTGCGGGAAACCAGGAAAAACTGTTTTTT. Its protein is CASSFAGNQEKLFF.

The table lists this clone with a few counts. The chain employs TRBV7-9 and TRBJ1-5; unclear D gene. Trimming took off 6 bases at V and 7 bases at J, with 22 bases between the two ends. The germline gives CDR1 SEHNR, CDR2 FQNEAQ (reference sequence). This CDR3 region has 16 residues. The CDR3 protein is CASRATPLDRWQPQHF. The CDR3 DNA sequence: TGTGCCAGCAGGGCGACCCCTCTGGATAGGTGGCAGCCCCAGCATTTT.

The chain recombines TRBV18 with TRBJ2-7; 10 nucleotides line up with TRBD2. The germline V gene encodes CDR1 KGHSH and CDR2 LQKENI. V shed 3 bases and J 4 bases; nucleotides not matched to a gene: 15. The CDR3 is 18 residues long. This chain's CDR3 is CASSPGMRPGLANYEQYF. The CDR3 DNA reads TGTGCCAGCTCACCGGGAATGCGTCCGGGACTAGCGAATTACGAGCAGTACTTC.

This chain connects TRBV2 to TRBJ2-1, with 12 positions matching TRBD2. V dropped 9 bases and J dropped 2; count of bases not matched to a gene: 2. Germline CDR1 reads SNHLY; CDR2 reads FYNNEI. This CDR3 region has 14 residues. The CDR3 sequence is CASTSGRTYNEQFF. CDR3 bases: TGTGCCAGTACTAGCGGGAGGACCTACAATGAGCAGTTCTTC.

V and J are TRBV28 and TRBJ2-1, with D possibly TRBD1 on 5 matching bases. V was trimmed by 2 bases and J by 6 bases, leaving 8 bases between them. This CDR3 contains 13 residues. The germline V gene has CDR1 MDHEN and CDR2 SYDVKM. CDR3 coding DNA: TGTGCCAGCAGTTTAGTTAGGGGCAATGAGCAGTTCTTC. This gives the protein CASSLVRGNEQFF.